The clone carrying this T cell receptor beta chain has only one observation. The authors' processing: Amplification from reference gene primers served as the basis for estimated nucleated cell counts. The data were produced by immunoSEQ multiplex PCR, yet TCRdb's version contains in-frame clones alone and is incomplete. That table is the source of V, J and clone size, and D and trimming were worked out from the DNA. This table holds around 300,000 clones, around nine tenths found once. Seattle researchers signed up patients amid active infection and tracked them longitudinally. The trim removed 6 bases at V and 6 bases at J, leaving 5 bases unmatched. CDR3 length: 12 amino acids. The sample belongs to a study of blood T cell repertoires in COVID-19. Overall study context: Spain, Italy and the United States supplied samples that represented acute and convalescent COVID-19.

Sequenced input: peripheral blood. V usage is TRBV12-3 or TRBV12-4 and J usage is TRBJ2-7; 7 nucleotides match TRBD1. This receptor was obtained from a woman in her 70s with COVID-19, enrolled during active disease. This CDR3 reads CASSGQVPEQYF. The CDR3 bases are TGTGCCAGCAGCGGACAGGTCCCCGAGCAGTACTTC.